Below, 10 T cell receptor beta chains from the same sample are listed, as sequenced in a study of early T cells in non-severe SARS-CoV-2 infection. TCRdb re-analysed the 5' RACE reads in MiXCR, keeping a single row per CDR3 protein. Seen here are around 57,000 distinct CDR3 sequences, 11% observed once, and the top ten hold 1.7%. The sequenced sample consisted of whole blood. The source of these receptors is an adult who was a healthcare worker with PCR-confirmed SARS-CoV-2 infection or an uninfected control (not recorded which).

This clonotype came up many times. J is TRBJ2-3 and V is TRBV9, with D unclear. Per the germline V gene, CDR1 is SGDLS and CDR2 is YYNGEE. V shed 3 bases and J shed 1 base, with 12 bases lying between them. The length of the CDR3 is 15 residues. The CDR3 sequence: CASSGNPRGTDTQYF. In DNA form, the CDR3 reads TGTGCCAGCAGCGGGAATCCCCGGGGCACAGATACGCAGTATTTT. Full variable domain (missing parts from reference TRBV9 and TRBJ2-3): DSGVTQTPKHLITATGQRVTLRCSPRSGDLSVYWYQQSLDQGLQFLIQYYNGEERAKGNILERFSAQQFPDLHSELNLSSLELGDSALYFCASSGNPRGTDTQYFGPGTRLTVL.

This clonotype occurred many times. The rearrangement joins TRBV5-1 to TRBJ2-1, with 7 bases that match TRBD1. CDR1 and CDR2 (germline): SGHRS, YFSETQ. This CDR3 comprises 13 residues. Trimming cost V 4 bases and J 6 bases; bases outside gene matches: 4. CDR3 sequence (DNA): TGCGCCAGCAGCCCAGGGACAGTCAATGAGCAGTTCTTC. Residues: CASSPGTVNEQFF.

This clonotype has a count of ten or more. V usage is TRBV2 and J usage is TRBJ1-2; 8 bases map to TRBD1. V trimming: 5 bases; J trimming: 5 bases; junction bases outside the gene matches: 7. CDR1 is SNHLY and CDR2 is FYNNEI in the germline V gene. The CDR3 contains 14 residues. CDR3 DNA sequence: TGTGCCAGCAGTCCGGACAGGGCACAGTATGGCTACACCTTC. Translating gives CASSPDRAQYGYTF.

The sample holds a few counts of this clonotype. The chain employs TRBV27 and TRBJ2-3; no reliable D call. Germline assignment: CDR1 MNHEY and CDR2 SMNVEV (reference sequence). The CDR3 extends over 14 amino acids. The V gene lost 5 bases and the J gene lost 1 base, with 10 bases spanning the gap. CDR3 sequence reads: CASSEYTGTDTQYF. CDR3 sequence (DNA): TGTGCCAGCAGTGAATACACCGGCACAGATACGCAGTATTTT.

This clonotype occurred many times. This sequence joins TRBV12-3 or TRBV12-4 and TRBJ1-3; D ambiguous. This CDR3 is 14 amino acids long. V was clipped by 2 bases and J by 1 base, with 6 bases between them. The CDR3 coding sequence is TGTGCCAGCAGTTTAATGGCGTCTGGAAACACCATATATTTT. Protein product: CASSLMASGNTIYF.

This clonotype occurred many times. The chain is built from TRBV6-4 and TRBJ2-1, with D perhaps TRBD1 (6 bases). Per the germline V gene, CDR1 is MRHNA and CDR2 is SNTAGT. The V end lost 3 bases, the J end lost 7 bases, and 13 bases lay between the germline ends. The CDR3 has 14 residues. The CDR3 is CASSETPTGNEQFF. CDR3 nucleotide sequence: TGTGCCAGCAGTGAAACTCCCACAGGGAATGAGCAGTTCTTC.

In regard to this clonotype: This may be a read error, as it is one base from a much larger clone. This chain joins TRBV12-3 or TRBV12-4 and TRBJ1-6; D unresolved. The CDR3 spans 15 residues. The CDR3 DNA reads TGTGCCAGCACTTCGCGGGCCGGGCCCAATTCAACCCTCCACTTT. This translates into CASTSRAGPNSTLHF.

CDR3 sequence reads: CASSLGEAGYEQYF. The CDR3 DNA reads TGTGCCAGCAGCTTGGGCGAGGCTGGGTACGAGCAGTACTTC. This rearrangement joins TRBV7-2 to TRBJ2-7; D is uncertain. The CDR3 sequence is 14 residues long. The ends were cut back, 3 bases at V and 4 bases at J, with 13 bases in the middle. The germline gives CDR1 SGHTA, CDR2 FQGNSA.

This clonotype was observed at least ten times. The chain joins TRBV7-6 to TRBJ2-6; no reliable D call. CDR1 and CDR2 (germline): SGHVS, FNYEAQ. This CDR3 is 18 amino acids long. V was clipped by 4 bases and J by 2 bases, with 18 bases between them. The CDR3: CASSSIRTNTTGANVLTF. The CDR3 region has the DNA TGTGCCAGCAGCTCCATCCGGACGAATACGACTGGGGCCAACGTCCTGACTTTC.

This clonotype was detected ten times or more. The chain joins TRBV19 to TRBJ1-2; no definite D call. This CDR3 has 11 residues. The ends were cut back, 2 bases at V and 8 bases at J, with 6 bases in the middle. Germline CDR1 is LNHDA and CDR2 is SQIVND (reference sequence). The CDR3: CASSIRGGYTF. DNA for the CDR3: TGTGCCAGTAGTATACGGGGAGGCTACACCTTC.